Shown below are 26 T cell receptor beta chains from a single sample sequenced in a study of T-cell reconstitution after alpha-beta-depleted transplantation in children. Unique molecular identifiers were used to barcode this TCRbeta library. TCRdb reanalysed the PCR reads using MiXCR and keeps one entry per CDR3 protein. Of around 500,000 distinct CDR3 sequences listed, under 30% were seen once; the top ten hold roughly 13%. This sample comprised PBMCs, mostly from graft donor cells, obtained 360 days after TCRalphabeta/CD19-depleted stem cell transplant. These receptor sequences come from a boy less than two years old who had a stem cell transplant for acute myeloid leukemia, so the T cells may come from the graft donor.

This clonotype was recorded once. The chain links TRBV7-2 to TRBJ2-2; D is perhaps TRBD1 (5 bases). V was clipped by 5 bases and J by 4 bases, with 17 bases between them. The CDR3 has 16 residues. Germline CDR1 SGHTA, CDR2 FQGNSA. CDR3 protein: CASSPPLGLGTGELFF. CDR3 DNA sequence: TGTGCCAGCAGCCCTCCCCTGGGGCTCGGCACCGGGGAGCTGTTTTTT.

This clonotype has more than one count but fewer than ten. The V and J genes are TRBV7-2 and TRBJ2-3; TRBD2 matches 11 bases. CDR3 length equals 15 residues. V was pared by 5 bases and J by 6 bases, with 7 bases of the junction left unmatched. Germline-derived CDR1 and CDR2 are SGHTA and FQGNSA. As DNA, the CDR3 is TGTGCCAGCAGCCTTAGCGGGGGGGGCTCGGATACGCAGTATTTT. Amino acid sequence: CASSLSGGGSDTQYF.

This clonotype has more than one count but fewer than ten. V gene TRBV6-5 combines with J gene TRBJ2-1; TRBD2 matches at 11 bases. This CDR3 is 18 amino acids long. Germline loops: CDR1 MNHEY, CDR2 SVGAGI. The junction had 8 bases not matched to a gene; V was cut back by 4 bases and J by 0 bases. CDR3 residues: CASSWKGTSGFSYNEQFF. The DNA for the CDR3 is TGTGCCAGCAGTTGGAAGGGGACTAGCGGTTTCTCCTACAATGAGCAGTTCTTC.

On this clonotype: A read error may explain this, as a much larger clone is one base away. The V gene is TRBV12-3 or TRBV12-4, the J gene TRBJ2-7; D perhaps matches TRBD2 (6 bases). The CDR3 is 14 amino acids. With 5 bases removed from V and 1 base from J, the gap between germline ends came to 12 bases. The CDR3 here is CASSRGFSSYEQYF. DNA of the CDR3: TGTGCCAGCAGTCGGGGGTTCTCTTCCTACGAGCAGTACTTC.

This sequence joins TRBV21-1 and TRBJ2-7; the table names TRBD1, a call not compared with the DNA. TRBV21-1 is listed as a pseudogene. The CDR3 is made up of 15 amino acids. Here the CDR3 reads CASGLTGVTVYEQYV. The CDR3 DNA reads TGTGCCAGCGGGTTGACAGGGGTAACCGTCTACGAGCAGTACGTC.

The chain joins TRBV6-2 or TRBV6-3 to TRBJ2-1; D is ambiguous. This CDR3 spans 17 amino acids. The ends were cut back, 3 bases at V and 2 bases at J, with 17 bases in the middle. CDR1 and CDR2 (germline): MNHEY, SVGEGT. The CDR3 region is CASSYFLRQNTYNEQFF. DNA of the CDR3: TGTGCCAGCAGTTATTTTCTTCGGCAGAATACCTACAATGAGCAGTTCTTC.

The chain links TRBV20-1 to TRBJ1-2, with 9 bases matching TRBD1. This CDR3 spans 15 amino acids. Trimming took 2 bases from V and 6 from J; bases not matched to a gene: 10. Germline CDR1 and CDR2: DFQATT and SNEGSKA (reference sequence). CDR3 in amino acids: CSARRGKGTGHGYTF. In DNA, the CDR3 is TGCAGTGCTAGACGGGGTAAAGGGACAGGGCATGGCTACACCTTC.

This clonotype was counted many times. This rearrangement joins TRBV18 to TRBJ1-2; D is possibly TRBD1 (5 bases). CDR1 and CDR2 from the germline V gene are KGHSH and LQKENI. The V end lost 6 bases, the J end lost 6 bases, and 17 bases lay between the germline ends. The CDR3 is made up of 14 amino acids. CDR3 bases: TGTGCCAGCTCGACCCCCGGGGCACGCGATGGCTACACCTTC. Translated, it gives CASSTPGARDGYTF.

This clonotype came up a few times. The gene calls are TRBV28 and TRBJ1-3; 8 bases align to TRBD1. CDR1 is MDHEN and CDR2 is SYDVKM in the germline V gene. V was clipped by 8 bases and J by 2 bases; unmatched bases: 11. The CDR3 is 16 residues long. CDR3 bases: TGTGCCAGCGAATCCGTGGACAGGGCGCCTGGAAACACCATATATTTT. Translated, it gives CASESVDRAPGNTIYF.

The V gene is TRBV28, the J gene TRBJ2-1; possible D gene TRBD2, 6 bases. Germline-derived CDR1 and CDR2 are MDHEN and SYDVKM. The CDR3 totals 18 residues. The V end lost 6 bases, the J end lost 0 bases, and 21 bases lay between the germline ends. The CDR3 sequence is CASRTPGLDPSSYNEQFF. CDR3 in DNA: TGTGCCAGCAGAACTCCGGGACTCGACCCCAGCTCCTACAATGAGCAGTTCTTC.

This clonotype was detected many times. The chain joins TRBV12-3 or TRBV12-4 to TRBJ2-5; D perhaps matches TRBD2 (6 bases). CDR3 length: 15 amino acids. V gave up 2 bases and J gave up 7 bases, with 17 bases separating them. CDR3 sequence reads: CASSLPGLMKRTQYF. For the CDR3, the DNA is TGTGCCAGCAGTTTACCGGGACTTATGAAGCGGACCCAGTACTTC.

This chain links TRBV29-1 with TRBJ2-3, with 8 bases identical to TRBD2. The CDR3 extends over 15 amino acids. The junction had 9 bases not matched to a gene; V was cut back by 6 bases and J by 1 base. CDR1 is SQVTM, CDR2 ANQGSEA, per germline. This chain's CDR3 is CSVLRTSSRTDTQYF. The CDR3 bases are TGCAGCGTCCTAAGGACTAGCAGCCGCACAGATACGCAGTATTTT.

This clonotype came up once. This may be a read error: a much more frequent sequence differs by one nucleotide. This chain joins TRBV5-6 and TRBJ2-7; D remains unclear. The CDR3 has 13 amino acids. The germline V gene has CDR1 SGHDT and CDR2 YYEEEE. The CDR3 sequence is CASSLRPSYEQFV. CDR3 nucleotides: TGTGCCAGCAGCTTGCGGCCTTCCTACGAGCAGTTCGTC.

This chain uses TRBV5-5 with TRBJ2-7; TRBD1 matches 8 bases. Trimming cost V 4 bases and J 3 bases; bases outside gene matches: 6. This CDR3 is built from 14 residues. From germline, CDR1 is SGHKS and CDR2 YYEKEE (reference sequence). The CDR3: CASSRGQADYEQYF. The CDR3 DNA is TGTGCCAGCAGCCGGGGACAGGCGGACTACGAGCAGTACTTC.

The V call is TRBV11-2, the J call TRBJ2-5, with D possibly matching TRBD1 (6 bases). Per the germline V gene, CDR1 is SGHAT and CDR2 is FQNNGV. The germline V and J ends were trimmed by 6 bases and 7 bases, with 12 bases remaining between them. This CDR3 comprises 12 residues. Here the CDR3 reads CASRGASGTQYF. The CDR3 region has the DNA TGTGCCAGCAGGGGGGCGTCGGGGACCCAGTACTTC.

This clonotype has a count of ten or more. The V and J genes are TRBV12-3 or TRBV12-4 and TRBJ2-7; TRBD1 matches 9 bases. The CDR3 spans 15 residues. The V segment lost 5 bases and the J segment 2 bases; nucleotides outside the gene matches: 7. The CDR3 region is CASSLSGTGTYEQYV. In DNA form, the CDR3 reads TGTGCCAGCAGTCTCTCCGGGACAGGGACCTACGAGCAGTACGTC.

At least ten counts were recorded for this clonotype. The chain joins TRBV20-1 to TRBJ1-1, with 9 nucleotides matching TRBD1. The V gene's germline CDR1 is DFQATT and CDR2 SNEGSKA (reference sequence). The CDR3 totals 14 residues. The V gene end was trimmed by 2 bases and the J gene end by 1 base; junction bases not matched to a gene: 2. CDR3 protein: CSARPGQGNTEAFF. The CDR3 DNA is TGCAGTGCTAGACCGGGACAGGGGAACACTGAAGCTTTCTTT.

This clonotype came up a few times. V is TRBV7-9 and J is TRBJ2-3; 12 bases align to TRBD1. CDR1 and CDR2 from the germline V gene are SEHNR and FQNEAQ (reference sequence). CDR3 length equals 17 residues. Losses at the gene ends were 5 bases for V and 0 bases for J; bases not matched to a gene: 6. The DNA of the CDR3 is TGTGCCAGCAGCCCCGGGACAGGGGGCCGTAGCACAGATACGCAGTATTTT. Amino acid sequence: CASSPGTGGRSTDTQYF.

This clonotype has more than one count but fewer than ten. DNA of the CDR3: TGCGCCAGCAGCCAAGAATGGGGTGAGCAGTTCTTC. Translation gives CASSQEWGEQFF. The chain links TRBV4-3 to TRBJ2-1; D not certain. The CDR3 has 12 residues. Trimming removed 0 bases from V and 9 bases from J, with 6 bases in between. Germline V gene data show CDR1 as LGHNA and CDR2 as YSLEER.

This clonotype was seen only a few times. The V call is TRBV5-1, the J call TRBJ1-1; D gene uncertain. The CDR3 contains 14 residues. Germline V CDR1 and CDR2: SGHRS, YFSETQ. Trimming pared 6 bases from V and 5 bases from J, leaving 17 bases between. The CDR3 coding sequence is TGCGCCAGCAAAACGACCGGCGGAAGTACTGAAGCTTTCTTT. Translated: CASKTTGGSTEAFF.

This clonotype was detected many times. The chain couples TRBV29-1 to TRBJ1-2; D ambiguous. The germline V gene encodes CDR1 SQVTM and CDR2 ANQGSEA. There are 13 residues in the CDR3. V was shortened by 0 bases and J by 2 bases, with 7 bases between the two germline ends. The CDR3 region is CSVEEALNYGYTF. The CDR3, as DNA: TGCAGCGTTGAAGAGGCCCTGAACTATGGCTACACCTTC.

The chain has TRBV7-2 and TRBJ2-1; the D is unclear. The CDR3 totals 13 residues. The V end lost 0 bases, the J end lost 9 bases, and 9 bases lay between the germline ends. Germline CDR1 is SGHTA and CDR2 is FQGNSA. CDR3 bases: TGTGCCAGCAGCTTAGCGTCCCAAGGTGAGCAGTTCTTC. Its protein product is CASSLASQGEQFF. The full variable domain, its missing parts supplied by reference TRBV7-2 and TRBJ2-1, is GAGVSQSPSNKVTEKGKDVELRCDPISGHTALYWYRQSLGQGLEFLIYFQGNSAPDKSGLPSDRFSAERTGGSVSTLTIQRTQQEDSAVYLCASSLASQGEQFFGPGTRLTVL.

V and J are TRBV10-3 and TRBJ2-3; tentatively, D is TRBD2 (5 bases). V was pared by 6 bases and J by 2 bases, with 9 bases between. The CDR3 length is 13 residues. Looked up from germline, CDR1 is ENHRY and CDR2 is SYGVKD. The CDR3 reads CAIRGDTTDTQYF. DNA of the CDR3: TGTGCCATCAGGGGAGACACCACAGATACGCAGTATTTT.

This clonotype was picked up many times. The rearrangement joins TRBV20-1 to TRBJ2-7, with D perhaps TRBD2 (6 bases). This CDR3 contains 13 residues. V was clipped by 0 bases and J by 6 bases, with 12 bases between them. Germline V gene lookup returns CDR1 DFQATT and CDR2 SNEGSKA (reference sequence). The CDR3 DNA reads TGCAGTGCTAGAGATCGGGGGAAGGGCGAGCAGTACGTC. Encoded protein: CSARDRGKGEQYV.

This clonotype was recorded many times. The chain uses TRBV5-1 and TRBJ2-3, with 12 nucleotides matching TRBD2. Germline V gene sequence: CDR1 SGHRS, CDR2 YFSETQ. V was clipped by 5 bases and J by 4 bases; unmatched bases: 8. CDR3 length: 16 residues. CDR3 sequence reads: CASSSRTSGASDTQYF. The CDR3 DNA follows: TGCGCCAGCAGTTCGAGGACTAGCGGGGCTTCAGATACGCAGTATTTT.

The chain links TRBV15 to TRBJ2-7; perhaps TRBD2 as D (6 bases). Trimming cost V 0 bases and J 4 bases, with 13 bases left between them. The CDR3 covers 15 residues. Germline CDR1 is LNHNV and CDR2 is YYDKDF (reference sequence). CDR3 region: CATSRDGGGGYEQYF. The CDR3, as DNA: TGTGCCACCAGCAGAGACGGGGGAGGCGGGTACGAGCAGTACTTC.